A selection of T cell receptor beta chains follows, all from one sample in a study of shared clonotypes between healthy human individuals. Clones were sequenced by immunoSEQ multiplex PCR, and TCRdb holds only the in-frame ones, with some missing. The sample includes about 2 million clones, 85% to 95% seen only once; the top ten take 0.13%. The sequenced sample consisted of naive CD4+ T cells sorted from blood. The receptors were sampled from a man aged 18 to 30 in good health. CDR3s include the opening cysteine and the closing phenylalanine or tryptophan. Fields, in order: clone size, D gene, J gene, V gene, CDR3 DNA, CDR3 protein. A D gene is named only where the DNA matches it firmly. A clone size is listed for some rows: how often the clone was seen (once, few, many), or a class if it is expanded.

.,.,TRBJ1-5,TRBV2,TGTGCCAGCAGTGCGGATAGCAATCAGCCCCAGCATTTT,CASSADSNQPQHF
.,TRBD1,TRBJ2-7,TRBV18,TGTGCCAGCTCACTTAGCCGACAGGGGGCGATCGACGAGCAGTACTTC,CASSLSRQGAIDEQYF
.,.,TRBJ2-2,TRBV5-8,TGTGCCAGCAGCTTGGGACAGCTTAACACCGGGGAGCTGTTTTTT,CASSLGQLNTGELFF
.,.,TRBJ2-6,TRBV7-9,TGTGCCAGCAGCCCCATGGGGGGCTTTGGGGCCAACGTCCTGACTTTC,CASSPMGGFGANVLTF
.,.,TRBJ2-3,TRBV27,TGTGCCAGCAAGACCGCCAGGTATTTCACAGATACGCAGTATTTT,CASKTARYFTDTQYF
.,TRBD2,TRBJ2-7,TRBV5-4,TGTGCCAGCAGCTCGGGTCGACTAGCGGGGGTTTTCGACGAGCAGTACTTC,CASSSGRLAGVFDEQYF
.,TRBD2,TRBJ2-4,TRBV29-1,TGCAGCGTTGAGACTAGCGGGAGGGTAGCCAAAAACATTCAGTACTTC,CSVETSGRVAKNIQYF
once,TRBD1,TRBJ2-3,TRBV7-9,TGTGCCAGCACCCCGACAGGGACCACAGATACGCAGTATTTT,CASTPTGTTDTQYF
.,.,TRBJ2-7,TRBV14,TGTGCCAGCAGCCAAGGGGCTAGCGTAAATCTCCCCTACGAGCAGTACTTC,CASSQGASVNLPYEQYF
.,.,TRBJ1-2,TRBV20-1,TGCAGTGCTAGTTTGGATCATGGCTACACCTTC,CSASLDHGYTF
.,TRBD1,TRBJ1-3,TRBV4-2,TGTGCCAGCAGCCAAGATGCGACAGGGACCTCTGGAAACACCATATATTTT,CASSQDATGTSGNTIYF
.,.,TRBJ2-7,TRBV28,TGTGCCAGCAGTTCCCCCTCAGTAATGGGCGAGCAGTACTTC,CASSSPSVMGEQYF
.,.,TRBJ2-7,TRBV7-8,TGTGCCAGCAGCTTCGACTTGGCGGGGGAGCAGTACTTC,CASSFDLAGEQYF
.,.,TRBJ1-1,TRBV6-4,TGTGCCAGCAGTGAATGGTGGAACACTGAAGCTTTCTTT,CASSEWWNTEAFF
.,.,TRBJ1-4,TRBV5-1,TGCGCCAGCAGCTTGGAGTCAGGGAAAGAAAAACTGTTTTTT,CASSLESGKEKLFF
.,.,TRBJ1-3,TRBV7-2,TGTGCCAGCAGCACGGCAAGGGGAAGCTCTGGAAACACCATATATTTT,CASSTARGSSGNTIYF
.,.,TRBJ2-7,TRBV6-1,TGTGCCAGCGTCGGGGAAAGATACGAGCAGTACTTC,CASVGERYEQYF
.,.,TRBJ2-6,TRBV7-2,TGTGCCAGCAGCTTTAGCTCTGGGGCCAACGTCCTGACTTTC,CASSFSSGANVLTF
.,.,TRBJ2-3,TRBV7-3,TGTGCCAGCAGCTCAACAGGGAGCACAGATACGCAGTATTTT,CASSSTGSTDTQYF
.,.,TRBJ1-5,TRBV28,TGTGCCAGCAGTAGATCGAGAAACAATCAGCCCCAGCATTTT,CASSRSRNNQPQHF